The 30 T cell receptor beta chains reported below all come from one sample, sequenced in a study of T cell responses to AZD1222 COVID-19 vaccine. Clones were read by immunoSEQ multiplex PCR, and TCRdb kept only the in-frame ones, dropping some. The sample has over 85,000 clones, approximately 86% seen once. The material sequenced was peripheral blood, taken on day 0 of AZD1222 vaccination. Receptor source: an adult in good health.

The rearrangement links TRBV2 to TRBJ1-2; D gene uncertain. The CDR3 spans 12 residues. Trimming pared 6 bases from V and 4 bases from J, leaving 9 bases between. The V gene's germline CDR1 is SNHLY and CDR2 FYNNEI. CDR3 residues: CASRLGAYGYTF. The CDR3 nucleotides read TGTGCCAGCAGACTGGGCGCCTATGGCTACACCTTC. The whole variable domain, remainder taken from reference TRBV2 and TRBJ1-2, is EPEVTQTPSHQVTQMGQEVILRCVPISNHLYFYWYRQILGQKVEFLVSFYNNEISEKSEIFDDQFSVERPDGSNFTLKIRSTKLEDSAMYFCASRLGAYGYTFGSGTRLTVV.

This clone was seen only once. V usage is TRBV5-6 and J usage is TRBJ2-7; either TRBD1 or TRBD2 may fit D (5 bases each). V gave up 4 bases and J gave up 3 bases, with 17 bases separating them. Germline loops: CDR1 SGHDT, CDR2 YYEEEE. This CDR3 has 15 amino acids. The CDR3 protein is CASSPAGTVLYEQYF. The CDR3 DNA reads TGTGCCAGCAGCCCCGCCGGGACGGTTCTCTACGAGCAGTACTTC. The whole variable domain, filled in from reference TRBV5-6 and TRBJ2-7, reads DAGVTQSPTHLIKTRGQQVTLRCSPKSGHDTVSWYQQALGQGPQFIFQYYEEEERQRGNFPDRFSGHQFPNYSSELNVNALLLGDSALYLCASSPAGTVLYEQYFGPGTRLTVT.

As DNA, the CDR3 is TGCGCCAGCAGCGGCAATTCAGGGTCTGGGGCCAACGTCCTGACTTTC. Translating it yields CASSGNSGSGANVLTF. The chain employs TRBV5-1 and TRBJ2-6; tentatively, D is TRBD1 (5 bases). This CDR3 has 16 amino acids. Germline-derived CDR1 and CDR2 are SGHRS and YFSETQ. Trimming shortened V by 4 bases and J by 1 base, and 12 bases separated the two germline ends.

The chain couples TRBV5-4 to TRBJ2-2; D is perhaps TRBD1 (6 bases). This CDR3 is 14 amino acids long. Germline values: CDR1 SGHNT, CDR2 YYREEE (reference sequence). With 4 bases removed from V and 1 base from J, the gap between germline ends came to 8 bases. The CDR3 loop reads CASSRGQNTGELFF. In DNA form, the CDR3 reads TGTGCCAGCAGCCGGGGACAGAACACCGGGGAGCTGTTTTTT.

CDR3: CASSSGTGPTGELFF. The CDR3 DNA reads as TGTGCCAGCAGCTCAGGGACAGGGCCGACCGGGGAGCTGTTTTTT. The gene calls are TRBV5-4 and TRBJ2-2, with TRBD1 matching over 9 bases. The germline CDR1 and CDR2 sequences are SGHNT and YYREEE (reference sequence). Trimming at V came to 3 bases and at J to 5 bases, leaving 5 bases not matched to a gene. The CDR3 contains 15 residues. Complete variable domain (other parts from reference TRBV5-4 and TRBJ2-2): ETGVTQSPTHLIKTRGQQVTLRCSSQSGHNTVSWYQQALGQGPQFIFQYYREEENGRGNFPPRFSGLQFPNYSSELNVNALELDDSALYLCASSSGTGPTGELFFGEGSRLTVL.

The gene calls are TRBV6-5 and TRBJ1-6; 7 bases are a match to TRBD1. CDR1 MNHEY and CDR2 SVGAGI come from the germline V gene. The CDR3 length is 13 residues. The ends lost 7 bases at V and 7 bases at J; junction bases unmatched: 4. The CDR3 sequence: CASTDRVNSPLHF. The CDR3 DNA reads TGTGCCAGCACCGACAGGGTGAATTCACCCCTCCACTTT.

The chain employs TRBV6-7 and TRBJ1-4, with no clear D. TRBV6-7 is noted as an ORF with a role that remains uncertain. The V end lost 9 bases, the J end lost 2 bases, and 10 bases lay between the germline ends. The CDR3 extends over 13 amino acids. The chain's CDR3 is CARTRTTNEKLFF. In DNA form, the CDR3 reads TGTGCCAGAACCAGGACTACTAATGAAAAACTGTTTTTT.

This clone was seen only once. DNA of the CDR3: TGTGCCAGCAGCTCCACAGGACAGAGGCCCCAGCATTTT. It codes for CASSSTGQRPQHF. The genes are TRBV6-2 or TRBV6-3 and TRBJ1-5, with D possibly being TRBD1 (6 bases). V was cut by 6 bases and J by 9 bases, with 15 bases left in between. In germline, CDR1 is MNHEY, CDR2 SVGEGT. The CDR3 has 13 residues.

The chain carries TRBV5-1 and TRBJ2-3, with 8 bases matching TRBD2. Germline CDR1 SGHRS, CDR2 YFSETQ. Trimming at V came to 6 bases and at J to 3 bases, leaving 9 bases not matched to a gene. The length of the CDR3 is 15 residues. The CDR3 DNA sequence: TGCGCCAGCACCGTAGTAGCGGGAAGGACAGATACGCAGTATTTT. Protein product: CASTVVAGRTDTQYF.

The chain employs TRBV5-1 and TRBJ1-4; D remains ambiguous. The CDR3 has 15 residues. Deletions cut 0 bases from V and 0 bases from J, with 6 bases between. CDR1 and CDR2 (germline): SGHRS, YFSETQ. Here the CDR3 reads CASSLVPATNEKLFF. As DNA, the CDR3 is TGCGCCAGCAGCTTGGTTCCGGCAACTAATGAAAAACTGTTTTTT.

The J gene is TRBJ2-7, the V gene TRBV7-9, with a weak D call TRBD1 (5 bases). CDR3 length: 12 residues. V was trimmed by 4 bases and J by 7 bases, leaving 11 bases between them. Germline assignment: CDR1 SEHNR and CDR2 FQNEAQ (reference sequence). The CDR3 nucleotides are TGTGCCAGCAGCTACGGACATACGGAGCAGTACTTC. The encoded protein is CASSYGHTEQYF.

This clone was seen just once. The CDR3 DNA follows: TGTGCCAGCAGCGCTAGGACTAGAGGCACCGGGGAGCTGTTTTTT. It encodes CASSARTRGTGELFF. The rearrangement uses TRBV9 and TRBJ2-2; 7 bases are shared with TRBD2. The CDR3 is made up of 15 amino acids. Unmatched junction bases numbered 6, after V lost 3 bases and J lost 4 bases. From germline, CDR1 is SGDLS and CDR2 YYNGEE.

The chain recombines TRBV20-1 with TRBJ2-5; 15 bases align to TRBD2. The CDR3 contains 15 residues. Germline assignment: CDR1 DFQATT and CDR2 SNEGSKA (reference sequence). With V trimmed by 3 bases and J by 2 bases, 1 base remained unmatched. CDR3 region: CSASGLAGGQETQYF. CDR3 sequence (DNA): TGCAGTGCTAGTGGACTAGCGGGGGGGCAAGAGACCCAGTACTTC.

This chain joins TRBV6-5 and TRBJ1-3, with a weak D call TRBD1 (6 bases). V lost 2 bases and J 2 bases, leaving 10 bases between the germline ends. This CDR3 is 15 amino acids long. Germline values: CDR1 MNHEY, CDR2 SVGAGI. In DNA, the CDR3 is TGTGCCAGCAGTTACCCCGCAGGGGCTGGAAACACCATATATTTT. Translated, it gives CASSYPAGAGNTIYF.

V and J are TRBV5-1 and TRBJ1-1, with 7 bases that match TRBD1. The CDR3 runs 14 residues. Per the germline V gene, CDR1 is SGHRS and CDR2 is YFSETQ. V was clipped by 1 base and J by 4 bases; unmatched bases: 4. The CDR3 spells CASSLSRGSTEAFF. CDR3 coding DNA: TGCGCCAGCAGCTTGAGCAGGGGGAGCACTGAAGCTTTCTTT.

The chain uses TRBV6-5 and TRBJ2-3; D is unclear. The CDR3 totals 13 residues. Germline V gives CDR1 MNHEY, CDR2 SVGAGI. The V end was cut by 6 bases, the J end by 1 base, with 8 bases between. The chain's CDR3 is CASRNPGTDTQYF. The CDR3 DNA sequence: TGTGCCAGCAGGAACCCAGGCACAGATACGCAGTATTTT.

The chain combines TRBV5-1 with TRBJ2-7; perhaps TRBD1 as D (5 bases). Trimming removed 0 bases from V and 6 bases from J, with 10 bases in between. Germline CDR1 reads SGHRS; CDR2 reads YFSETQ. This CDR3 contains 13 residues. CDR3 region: CASSLGGPLEQYF. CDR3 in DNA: TGCGCCAGCAGCTTGGGGGGCCCCCTCGAGCAGTACTTC.

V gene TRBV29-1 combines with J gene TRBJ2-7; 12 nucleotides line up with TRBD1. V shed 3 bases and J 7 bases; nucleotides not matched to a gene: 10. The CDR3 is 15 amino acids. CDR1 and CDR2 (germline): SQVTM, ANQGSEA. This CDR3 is CSVDATGTGGREQYF. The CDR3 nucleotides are TGCAGCGTTGACGCAACCGGGACAGGGGGCAGGGAGCAGTACTTC.

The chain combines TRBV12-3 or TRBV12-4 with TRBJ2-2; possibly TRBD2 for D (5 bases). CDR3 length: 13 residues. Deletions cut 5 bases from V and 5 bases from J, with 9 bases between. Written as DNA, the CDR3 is TGTGCCAGCAGTCTCACTAGGACCGGGGAGCTGTTTTTT. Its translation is CASSLTRTGELFF.

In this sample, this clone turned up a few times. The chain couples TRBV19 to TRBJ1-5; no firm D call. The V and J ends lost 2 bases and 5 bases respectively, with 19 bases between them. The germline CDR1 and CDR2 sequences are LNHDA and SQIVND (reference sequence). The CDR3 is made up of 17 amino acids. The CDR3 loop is CASSIRIGPYHDQPQHF. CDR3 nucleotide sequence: TGTGCCAGTAGTATAAGAATCGGGCCTTACCACGATCAGCCCCAGCATTTT.

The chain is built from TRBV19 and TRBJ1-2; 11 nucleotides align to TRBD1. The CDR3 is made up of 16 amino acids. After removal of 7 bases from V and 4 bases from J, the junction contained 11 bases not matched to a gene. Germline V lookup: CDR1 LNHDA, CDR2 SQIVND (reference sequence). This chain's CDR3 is CASKPRTGGKGYGYTF. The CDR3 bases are TGTGCCAGTAAACCCCGGACAGGGGGCAAAGGCTATGGCTACACCTTC.

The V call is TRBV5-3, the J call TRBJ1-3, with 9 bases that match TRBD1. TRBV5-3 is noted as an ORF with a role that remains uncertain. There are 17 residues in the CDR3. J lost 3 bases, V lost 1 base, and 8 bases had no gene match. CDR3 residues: CARSLKSGQGFGNTIYF. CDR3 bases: TGTGCCAGAAGCTTGAAATCGGGACAGGGCTTTGGAAACACCATATATTTT.

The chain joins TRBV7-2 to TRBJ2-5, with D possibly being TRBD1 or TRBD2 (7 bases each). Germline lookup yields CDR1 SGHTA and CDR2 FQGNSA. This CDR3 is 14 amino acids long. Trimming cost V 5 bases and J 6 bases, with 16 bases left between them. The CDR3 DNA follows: TGTGCCAGCAGCCTACAGGGGAGGGAAAAGACCCAGTACTTC. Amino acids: CASSLQGREKTQYF.

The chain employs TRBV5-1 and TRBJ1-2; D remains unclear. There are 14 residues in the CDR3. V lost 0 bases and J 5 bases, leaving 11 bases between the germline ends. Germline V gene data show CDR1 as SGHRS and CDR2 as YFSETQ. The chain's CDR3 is CASSLGASEYGYTF. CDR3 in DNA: TGCGCCAGCAGCTTGGGGGCTTCAGAATATGGCTACACCTTC.

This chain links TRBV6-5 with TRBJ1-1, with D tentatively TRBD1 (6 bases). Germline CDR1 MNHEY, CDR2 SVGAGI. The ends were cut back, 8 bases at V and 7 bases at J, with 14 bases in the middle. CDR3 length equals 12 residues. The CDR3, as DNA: TGTGCCAGCCGCGTGGGGGCCCATGAAGCTTTCTTT. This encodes CASRVGAHEAFF.

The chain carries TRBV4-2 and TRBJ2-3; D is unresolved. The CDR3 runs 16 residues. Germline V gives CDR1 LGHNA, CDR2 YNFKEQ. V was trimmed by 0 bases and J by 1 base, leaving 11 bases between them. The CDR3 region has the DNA TGTGCCAGCAGCCAAGAGTCCCCTCCCCGCACAGATACGCAGTATTTT. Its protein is CASSQESPPRTDTQYF.

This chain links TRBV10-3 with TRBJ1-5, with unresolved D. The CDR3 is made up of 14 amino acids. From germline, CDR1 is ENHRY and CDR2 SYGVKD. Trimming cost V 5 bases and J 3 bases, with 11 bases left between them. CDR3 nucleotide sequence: TGTGCCATCAGTCGGGAGCCAGTCAATCAGCCCCAGCATTTT. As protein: CAISREPVNQPQHF.

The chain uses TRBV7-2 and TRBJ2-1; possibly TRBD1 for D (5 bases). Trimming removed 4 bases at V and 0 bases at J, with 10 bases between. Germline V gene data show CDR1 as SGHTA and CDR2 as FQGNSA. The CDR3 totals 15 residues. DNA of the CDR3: TGTGCCAGCAGCTCAAGGGGTTACTCCTACAATGAGCAGTTCTTC. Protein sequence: CASSSRGYSYNEQFF.

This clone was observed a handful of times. As DNA, the CDR3 is TGTGCCACCACAACCCCGGGACTAGTGACATCTGGGGCCAACGTCCTGACTTTC. This codes for CATTTPGLVTSGANVLTF. The chain joins TRBV24-1 to TRBJ2-6, with 8 bases identical to TRBD2. J gave up 1 base and V 8 bases, and 12 bases lay outside the gene matches. Germline V gene sequence: CDR1 KGHDR, CDR2 SFDVKD. The CDR3 totals 18 residues.

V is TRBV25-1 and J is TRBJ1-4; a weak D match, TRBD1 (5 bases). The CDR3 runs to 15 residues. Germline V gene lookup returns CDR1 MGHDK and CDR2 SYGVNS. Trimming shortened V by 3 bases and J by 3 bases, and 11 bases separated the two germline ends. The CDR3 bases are TGTGCCAGCAGTGATACGGTCAGGGCTAATGAAAAACTGTTTTTT. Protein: CASSDTVRANEKLFF.